This TCR beta chain is drawn from a study of T cells in tuberculosis. General study findings and limits: Some low-affinity tetramer-binding T cells may be absent from this sample.

CDR1 SNHLY and CDR2 FYNNEI come from the germline V gene. The CDR3 covers 11 residues. V was pared by 6 bases and J by 9 bases, with 4 bases of the junction left unmatched. TCRdb's table, derived via immunoSEQ multiplex PCR, lists solely in-frame clones and lacks some. The sample holds some 60,000 clones, around 86% seen once. After thawing and overnight rest, PBMC were stained with GMM-loaded CD1B tetramer, viability dye and anti-CD3 for sorting. The lipid loaded on the CD1B tetramers was C32 glucose monomycolate from Rhodococcus equi. Each donor contributed roughly 100,000 sorted tetramer-negative cells.

Sequencing input: CD1b-GMM tetramer-negative cells sorted from PBMCs. This rearrangement joins TRBV2 to TRBJ1-1; TRBD1 agrees at 7 bases. This receptor was identified in an adult woman with latent tuberculosis. The CDR3 loop is CASRLTGKAFF. In DNA, the CDR3 is TGTGCCAGCAGGCTGACAGGGAAAGCTTTCTTT. Combining the CDR3 with reference TRBV2 and TRBJ1-1 gives the whole variable domain EPEVTQTPSHQVTQMGQEVILRCVPISNHLYFYWYRQILGQKVEFLVSFYNNEISEKSEIFDDQFSVERPDGSNFTLKIRSTKLEDSAMYFCASRLTGKAFFGQGTRLTVV.